The text below deals with one T cell receptor beta chain. This sample is drawn from a study of PD-1 blockade in mismatch repair-deficient tumors. Assay used: immunoSEQ multiplex PCR; TCRdb lists only in-frame clones, some missing. This table holds 70,000 to 95,000 clones, approximately 80% found once. This CDR3 comprises 12 residues. The J segment lost 5 bases and the V segment lost 5 bases, leaving 3 bases of the junction unmatched. The germline V gene encodes CDR1 SEHNR and CDR2 FQNEAQ (reference sequence). This receptor was obtained from an adult with mismatch repair-deficient cancer. The sample was peripheral blood, taken 44 weeks after starting pembrolizumab. The chain combines TRBV7-9 with TRBJ2-7; 7 positions agree with TRBD1. CDR3 protein: CASSAGTDEQYF. The DNA of the CDR3 is TGTGCCAGCAGCGCCGGGACAGACGAGCAGTACTTC.